The present T cell receptor beta chain was sequenced within a study of response to subunit inactivated influenza vaccine. Whole-study results and caveats: The authors put forward the suggestion that each seasonal influenza vaccination may bring in only a limited number of new T cells.

As for this clonotype: What it binds is not known.

Each CDR3 protein is one row after TCRdb ran MiXCR on the RT-PCR reads. The sample records around 790,000 distinct CDR3 sequences, less than 25% being singletons. V was cut by 8 bases and J by 6 bases, with 23 bases left in between. CDR1 and CDR2 from the germline V gene are MDHEN and SYDVKM. The CDR3 runs 15 residues. The chain joins TRBV28 to TRBJ2-7; D remains ambiguous. The clonotype comes from a man aged 45 to 65 who received an inactivated influenza vaccine. The input for sequencing was PBMCs from blood, taken 5 days after vaccination. CDR3 coding DNA: TGTGCCAGCCGAAAGTGGTCCCAGCGAAAGTCCGAGCAGTACTTC. Residues: CASRKWSQRKSEQYF.